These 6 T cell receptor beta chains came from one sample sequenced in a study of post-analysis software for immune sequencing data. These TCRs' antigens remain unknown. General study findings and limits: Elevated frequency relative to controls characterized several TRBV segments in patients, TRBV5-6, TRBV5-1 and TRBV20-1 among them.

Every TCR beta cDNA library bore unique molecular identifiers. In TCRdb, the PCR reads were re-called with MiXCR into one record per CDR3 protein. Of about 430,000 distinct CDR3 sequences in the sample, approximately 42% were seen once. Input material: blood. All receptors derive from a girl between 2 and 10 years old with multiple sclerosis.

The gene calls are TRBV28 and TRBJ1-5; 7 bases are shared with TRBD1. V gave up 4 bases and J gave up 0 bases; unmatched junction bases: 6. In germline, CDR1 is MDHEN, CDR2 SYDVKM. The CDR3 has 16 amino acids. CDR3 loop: CASSSGGAYSNQPQHF. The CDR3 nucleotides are TGTGCCAGCAGTTCAGGGGGGGCTTATAGCAATCAGCCCCAGCATTTT.

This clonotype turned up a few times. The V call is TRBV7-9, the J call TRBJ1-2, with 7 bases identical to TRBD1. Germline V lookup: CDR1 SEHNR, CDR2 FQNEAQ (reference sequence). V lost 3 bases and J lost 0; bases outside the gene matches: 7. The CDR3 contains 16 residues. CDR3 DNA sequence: TGTGCCAGCAGCTTCGAACGACAGGGAGCTAACTATGGCTACACCTTC. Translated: CASSFERQGANYGYTF.

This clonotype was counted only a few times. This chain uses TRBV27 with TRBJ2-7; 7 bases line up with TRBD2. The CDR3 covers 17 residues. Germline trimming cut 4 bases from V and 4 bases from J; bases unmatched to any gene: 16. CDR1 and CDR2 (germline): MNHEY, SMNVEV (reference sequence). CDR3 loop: CASSSRTPRREFYEQYF. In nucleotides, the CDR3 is TGTGCCAGCAGTTCGAGGACGCCACGGCGGGAGTTTTACGAGCAGTACTTC.

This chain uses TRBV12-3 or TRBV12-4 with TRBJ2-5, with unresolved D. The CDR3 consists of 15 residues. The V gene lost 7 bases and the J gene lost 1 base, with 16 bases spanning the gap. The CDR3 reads CASTNWGATQETQYF. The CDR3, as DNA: TGTGCCAGCACCAACTGGGGTGCCACCCAAGAGACCCAGTACTTC.

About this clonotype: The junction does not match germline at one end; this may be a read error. The CDR3 region is CANSRGLAGADTQYF. Written as DNA, the CDR3 is TGTGCCAACAGTCGGGGACTAGCGGGAGCAGATACGCAGTATTTT. The chain employs TRBV6-6 and TRBJ2-3; 14 positions match TRBD2. This CDR3 spans 15 amino acids. The germline V gene has CDR1 MNHNY and CDR2 SVGAGI (reference sequence).

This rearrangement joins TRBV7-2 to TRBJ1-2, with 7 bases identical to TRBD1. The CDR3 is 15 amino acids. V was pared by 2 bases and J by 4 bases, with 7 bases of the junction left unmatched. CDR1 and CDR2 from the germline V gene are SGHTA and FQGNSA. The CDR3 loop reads CASSLSRGPGYGYTF. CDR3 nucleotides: TGTGCCAGCAGCTTATCAAGGGGGCCTGGCTATGGCTACACCTTC.